Below are 23 T cell receptor beta chains sequenced from a single sample in a study of cytomegalovirus exposure and HLA in healthy donors. PCR employed 60 Vbeta and 13 Jbeta primers. The data were produced by immunoSEQ multiplex PCR, yet TCRdb's version contains in-frame clones alone and is incomplete. This table holds around 130,000 clones, about four fifths found once. Sequences were obtained from PBMCs. Receptors originate from a woman aged 40-49 years in good health and CMV-seronegative.

The chain has TRBV5-6 and TRBJ1-5; 9 positions agree with TRBD1. The CDR3 length is 13 residues. Losses at the gene ends were 4 bases for V and 7 bases for J; bases not matched to a gene: 3. Germline values: CDR1 SGHDT, CDR2 YYEEEE. This CDR3 reads CASSRGQGQPQHF. The CDR3 nucleotides read TGTGCCAGCAGCAGGGGACAGGGACAGCCCCAGCATTTT.

This chain connects TRBV28 to TRBJ2-2; D gene ambiguous. V gave up 3 bases and J gave up 4 bases, with 9 bases separating them. The germline CDR1 and CDR2 sequences are MDHEN and SYDVKM. This CDR3 is built from 14 residues. In DNA, the CDR3 is TGTGCCAGCAGTTTTAGACATCGCACCGGGGAGCTGTTTTTT. It encodes CASSFRHRTGELFF.

The rearrangement joins TRBV6-1 to TRBJ2-3, with 8 bases identical to TRBD1. CDR1 and CDR2 (germline): MNHNS, SASEGT. V gave up 7 bases and J gave up 5 bases; unmatched junction bases: 8. This CDR3 spans 14 amino acids. The CDR3 loop reads CASILDRAQDTQYF. CDR3 sequence (DNA): TGTGCCAGCATCTTGGACAGGGCGCAAGATACGCAGTATTTT.

The gene calls are TRBV27 and TRBJ2-7; 8 bases agree with TRBD1. Germline V lookup: CDR1 MNHEY, CDR2 SMNVEV (reference sequence). The CDR3 totals 13 residues. The V and J ends lost 5 bases and 2 bases, in that order; junction bases with no gene match: 2. CDR3 residues: CASSVQGAYEQYF. The CDR3 bases are TGTGCCAGCAGTGTACAGGGGGCCTACGAGCAGTACTTC.

This clone was counted once. The V gene is TRBV5-1, the J gene TRBJ1-1; D not resolved. In germline, CDR1 is SGHRS, CDR2 YFSETQ. V was clipped by 3 bases and J by 1 base, with 10 bases between them. This CDR3 is built from 14 residues. CDR3 in DNA: TGCGCCAGCAGCTGGTCTATCAAGAACACTGAAGCTTTCTTT. It yields the protein CASSWSIKNTEAFF.

The rearrangement joins TRBV27 to TRBJ1-5; TRBD1 matches at 7 bases. This CDR3 contains 13 residues. The V gene end was trimmed by 5 bases and the J gene end by 5 bases; junction bases not matched to a gene: 3. The germline V gene encodes CDR1 MNHEY and CDR2 SMNVEV (reference sequence). The CDR3 is CASSTGVHQPQHF. The CDR3 DNA sequence: TGTGCCAGCAGTACAGGGGTGCATCAGCCCCAGCATTTT.

The chain is built from TRBV7-9 and TRBJ2-7; 9 bases are a match to TRBD1. V gave up 4 bases and J gave up 3 bases; unmatched junction bases: 4. The germline gives CDR1 SEHNR, CDR2 FQNEAQ (reference sequence). The CDR3 runs to 14 residues. CDR3 protein: CASSSGTGIYEQYF. For the CDR3, the DNA is TGTGCCAGCAGCTCCGGGACAGGGATCTACGAGCAGTACTTC.

The V and J genes are TRBV9 and TRBJ2-1; 8 positions match TRBD1. The CDR3 contains 14 residues. From germline, CDR1 is SGDLS and CDR2 YYNGEE. After removal of 3 bases from V and 7 bases from J, the junction contained 6 bases not matched to a gene. CDR3 loop: CASSGGQGRNEQFF. CDR3 DNA sequence: TGTGCCAGCAGCGGCGGACAGGGCCGTAATGAGCAGTTCTTC.

The gene calls are TRBV4-3 and TRBJ2-7; 7 positions agree with TRBD2. Germline values: CDR1 LGHNA, CDR2 YSLEER. V lost 1 base to trimming and J lost 2 bases; unmatched junction nucleotides: 11. The CDR3 spans 17 residues. In nucleotides, the CDR3 is TGCGCCAGCAGCCAAGCCTTGGAAGCGGGACGCACCTACGAGCAGTACTTC. Translation: CASSQALEAGRTYEQYF.

J is TRBJ2-7 and V is TRBV6-5, with TRBD2 as a possible D gene (5 bases). This CDR3 contains 13 residues. CDR1 is MNHEY and CDR2 is SVGAGI in the germline V gene. V dropped 2 bases and J dropped 5 bases, with 10 bases sitting between them. This chain's CDR3 is CASSYMGSNEQYF. As DNA, the CDR3 is TGTGCCAGCAGTTACATGGGGAGCAACGAGCAGTACTTC.

The sample holds many counts of this clone. V usage is TRBV5-6 and J usage is TRBJ2-1; 10 nucleotides match TRBD2. This CDR3 has 15 amino acids. The ends lost 3 bases at V and 8 bases at J; junction bases unmatched: 8. Germline values: CDR1 SGHDT, CDR2 YYEEEE. This CDR3 reads CASSSVQREGHEQFF. The CDR3 coding sequence is TGTGCCAGCAGCTCGGTCCAGCGGGAGGGCCATGAGCAGTTCTTC.

V is TRBV6-1 and J is TRBJ2-1; 8 bases are shared with TRBD2. With 7 bases clipped from V and 4 bases from J, the junction kept 6 bases outside the gene matches. CDR3 length equals 14 residues. Germline lookup yields CDR1 MNHNS and CDR2 SASEGT. The CDR3 DNA reads TGTGCCAGCACCGCGGGGGGCTTATACAATGAGCAGTTCTTC. It codes for CASTAGGLYNEQFF.

The chain has TRBV4-1 and TRBJ2-7; no firm D call. Trimming removed 1 base from V and 2 bases from J, with 12 bases in between. The CDR3 sequence is 15 residues long. CDR1 and CDR2 (germline): MGHRA, YSYEKL. The CDR3 DNA reads as TGCGCCAGCAGCCAAGTTCTTGGCATCGCCTACGAGCAGTACTTC. Translation gives CASSQVLGIAYEQYF.

This clone appeared a single time. The chain joins TRBV7-2 to TRBJ2-1; D is possibly TRBD2 (6 bases). Germline V gene lookup returns CDR1 SGHTA and CDR2 FQGNSA. The V and J ends lost 4 bases and 9 bases respectively, with 13 bases between them. The CDR3 is 13 amino acids. Here the CDR3 reads CASSSGLTGEQFF. The CDR3 nucleotides are TGTGCCAGCAGCTCGGGACTGACGGGTGAGCAGTTCTTC.

V and J are TRBV4-3 and TRBJ2-1, with D perhaps TRBD2 (6 bases). This CDR3 spans 15 amino acids. Germline V lookup: CDR1 LGHNA, CDR2 YSLEER. The V end lost 1 base, the J end lost 2 bases, and 9 bases lay between the germline ends. The CDR3 spells CASSQAGGTYNEQFF. CDR3 sequence (DNA): TGCGCCAGCAGCCAAGCGGGCGGGACCTACAATGAGCAGTTCTTC.

V is TRBV5-4 and J is TRBJ1-1, with D possibly being TRBD1 (6 bases). In germline, CDR1 is SGHNT, CDR2 YYREEE (reference sequence). The CDR3 extends over 14 amino acids. Trimming cost V 4 bases and J 0 bases, with 10 bases left between them. CDR3 nucleotide sequence: TGTGCCAGCAGCGTGACAGGCCTGAACACTGAAGCTTTCTTT. It translates to CASSVTGLNTEAFF.

CDR3 nucleotides: TGTGCCAGCAGGGGGCAGGGGCAAACTGAAGCTTTCTTT. Translation gives CASRGQGQTEAFF. The chain couples TRBV25-1 to TRBJ1-1; D perhaps matches TRBD1 (6 bases). Germline CDR1 MGHDK, CDR2 SYGVNS. There are 13 residues in the CDR3. V lost 6 bases, J lost 5 bases, and 13 bases lay in between.

The genes are TRBV6-5 and TRBJ2-5, with TRBD1 as a possible D gene (8 bases). The J call may be mistaken, given a closer DNA end match to TRBJ2-7. This CDR3 has 15 residues. Germline V CDR1 and CDR2: MNHEY, SVGAGI. CDR3 in amino acids: CASSYGQGGSYEQYF. CDR3 in DNA: TGTGCCAGCAGTTATGGACAGGGAGGGAGCTACGAGCAGTACTTC.

CDR3 coding DNA: TGTGCCAGCAGCCAAGCCGGGTCGCCGTACCAAGAGACCCAGTACTTC. Translating gives CASSQAGSPYQETQYF. This chain links TRBV14 with TRBJ2-5; D is undetermined. Germline-derived CDR1 and CDR2 are SGHDN and FVKESK. This CDR3 spans 16 amino acids. Trimming left V 1 base short and J 0 bases short, with 12 bases between.

This chain connects TRBV10-3 to TRBJ1-1; maybe TRBD1 (6 bases). Trimming stripped 4 bases from V and 2 bases from J, with 11 bases between. This CDR3 contains 14 residues. Germline CDR1 ENHRY, CDR2 SYGVKD. The CDR3 reads CAISGGQKNTEAFF. In DNA form, the CDR3 reads TGTGCCATCAGTGGCGGACAGAAAAACACTGAAGCTTTCTTT.

A few counts support this clone. V and J are TRBV5-1 and TRBJ2-1; the match to TRBD2 covers 7 bases. Germline CDR1 SGHRS, CDR2 YFSETQ. With V trimmed by 1 base and J by 0 bases, 1 base remained unmatched. This CDR3 region has 15 residues. The CDR3: CASSLSGASYNEQFF. The CDR3 DNA reads TGCGCCAGCAGCTTGAGCGGGGCCTCCTACAATGAGCAGTTCTTC.

V and J are TRBV10-3 and TRBJ2-2, with TRBD1 matching over 7 bases. The germline gives CDR1 ENHRY, CDR2 SYGVKD. This CDR3 is built from 15 residues. The J segment lost 7 bases and the V segment lost 4 bases, leaving 9 bases of the junction unmatched. The CDR3 region has the DNA TGTGCCATCAGTGCTGACAGGGCATCGGTCGGGGAGCTGTTTTTT. Translation gives CAISADRASVGELFF.

The CDR3 is CASSHPDRASNQPQHF. CDR3 DNA sequence: TGTGCCAGCAGTCACCCCGACAGGGCCAGCAATCAGCCCCAGCATTTT. The chain uses TRBV28 and TRBJ1-5; 7 bases fit TRBD1. Germline assignment: CDR1 MDHEN and CDR2 SYDVKM. CDR3 length: 16 residues. J lost 1 base, V lost 5 bases, and 8 bases had no gene match.